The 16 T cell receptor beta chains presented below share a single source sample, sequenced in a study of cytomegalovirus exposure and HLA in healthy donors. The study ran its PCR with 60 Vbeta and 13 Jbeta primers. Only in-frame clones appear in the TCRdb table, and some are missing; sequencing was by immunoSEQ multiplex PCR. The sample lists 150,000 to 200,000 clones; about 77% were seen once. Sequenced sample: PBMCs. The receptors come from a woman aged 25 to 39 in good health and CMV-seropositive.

In DNA, the CDR3 is TGTGCCAGCAGTGATCTAGCTAAGAGGGAGCAGTACTTC. Its translation is CASSDLAKREQYF. This chain links TRBV2 with TRBJ2-7; TRBD2 is a possible D gene (5 bases). The germline V and J ends were trimmed by 3 bases and 7 bases, with 13 bases remaining between them. Germline V lookup: CDR1 SNHLY, CDR2 FYNNEI. The CDR3 loop spans 13 amino acids.

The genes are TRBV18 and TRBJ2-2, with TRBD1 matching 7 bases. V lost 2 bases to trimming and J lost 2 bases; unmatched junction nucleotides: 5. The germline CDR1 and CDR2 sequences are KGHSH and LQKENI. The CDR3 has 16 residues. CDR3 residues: CASSPMAGGNTGELFF. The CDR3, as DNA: TGTGCCAGCTCACCAATGGCAGGGGGAAACACCGGGGAGCTGTTTTTT.

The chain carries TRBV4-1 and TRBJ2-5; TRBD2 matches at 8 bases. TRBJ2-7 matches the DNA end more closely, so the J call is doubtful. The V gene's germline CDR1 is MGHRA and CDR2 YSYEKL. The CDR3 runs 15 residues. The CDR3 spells CASSQGSGSSYEQYF. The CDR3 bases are TGCGCCAGCAGCCAAGGAAGCGGGAGCTCCTACGAGCAGTACTTC.

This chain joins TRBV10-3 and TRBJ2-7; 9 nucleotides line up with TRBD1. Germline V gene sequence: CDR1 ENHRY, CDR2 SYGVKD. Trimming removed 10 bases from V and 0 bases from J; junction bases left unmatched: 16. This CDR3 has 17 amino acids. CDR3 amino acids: CATNEITGTGSSYEQYF. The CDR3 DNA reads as TGTGCCACTAACGAAATTACCGGGACAGGGAGCTCCTACGAGCAGTACTTC.

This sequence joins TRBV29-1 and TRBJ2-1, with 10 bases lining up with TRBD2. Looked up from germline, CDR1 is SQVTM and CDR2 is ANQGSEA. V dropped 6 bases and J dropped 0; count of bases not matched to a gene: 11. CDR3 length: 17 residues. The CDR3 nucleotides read TGCAGCGTCGCCGGGACTAGCGAAAGGAGCTCCTACAATGAGCAGTTCTTC. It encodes CSVAGTSERSSYNEQFF.

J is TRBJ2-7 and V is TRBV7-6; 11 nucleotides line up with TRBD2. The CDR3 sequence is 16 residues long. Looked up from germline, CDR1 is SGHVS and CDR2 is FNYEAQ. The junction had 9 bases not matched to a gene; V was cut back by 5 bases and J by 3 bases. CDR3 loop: CASSLASGRSNYEQYF. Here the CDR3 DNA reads TGTGCCAGCAGCCTCGCTAGCGGGAGGAGTAACTACGAGCAGTACTTC.

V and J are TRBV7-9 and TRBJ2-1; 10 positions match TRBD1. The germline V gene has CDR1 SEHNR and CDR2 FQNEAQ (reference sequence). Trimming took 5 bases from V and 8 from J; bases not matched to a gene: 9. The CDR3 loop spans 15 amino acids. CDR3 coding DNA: TGTGCCAGCAGCCCCGGGACAGGGGTTCACTATGAGCAGTTCTTC. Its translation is CASSPGTGVHYEQFF. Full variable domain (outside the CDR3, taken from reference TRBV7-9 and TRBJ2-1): DTGVSQNPRHKITKRGQNVTFRCDPISEHNRLYWYRQTLGQGPEFLTYFQNEAQLEKSRLLSDRFSAERPKGSFSTLEIQRTEQGDSAMYLCASSPGTGVHYEQFFGPGTRLTVL.

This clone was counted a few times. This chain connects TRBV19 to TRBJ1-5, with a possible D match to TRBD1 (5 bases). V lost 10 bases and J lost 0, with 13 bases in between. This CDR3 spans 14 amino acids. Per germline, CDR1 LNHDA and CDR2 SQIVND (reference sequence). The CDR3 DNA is TGTGCCACAAAGACAGTGAATAGCAATCAGCCCCAGCATTTT. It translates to CATKTVNSNQPQHF.

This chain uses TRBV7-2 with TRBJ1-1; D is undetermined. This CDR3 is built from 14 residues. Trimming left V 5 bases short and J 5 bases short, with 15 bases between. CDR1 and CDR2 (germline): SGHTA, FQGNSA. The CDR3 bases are TGTGCCAGCAGCCCCCGATGGGGAGGAACTGAAGCTTTCTTT. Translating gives CASSPRWGGTEAFF.

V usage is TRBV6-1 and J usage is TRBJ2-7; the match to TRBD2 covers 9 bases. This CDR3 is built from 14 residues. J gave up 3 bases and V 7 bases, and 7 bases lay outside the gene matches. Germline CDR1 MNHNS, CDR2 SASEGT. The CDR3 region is CASTPRSGGYEQYF. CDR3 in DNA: TGTGCCAGCACGCCCCGTAGCGGGGGCTACGAGCAGTACTTC.

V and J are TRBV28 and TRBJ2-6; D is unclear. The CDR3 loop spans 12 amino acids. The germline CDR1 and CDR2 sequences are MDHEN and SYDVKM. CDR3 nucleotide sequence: TGTGCTGCTAGCTCTGGGGCCAACGTCCTGACTTTC. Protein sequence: CAASSGANVLTF.

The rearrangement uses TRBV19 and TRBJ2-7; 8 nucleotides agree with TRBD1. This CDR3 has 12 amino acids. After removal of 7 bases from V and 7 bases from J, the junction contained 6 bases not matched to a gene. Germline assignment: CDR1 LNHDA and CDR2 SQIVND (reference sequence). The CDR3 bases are TGTGCCAGTATGGACAGGGTCAGAGAGCAGTACTTC. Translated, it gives CASMDRVREQYF.

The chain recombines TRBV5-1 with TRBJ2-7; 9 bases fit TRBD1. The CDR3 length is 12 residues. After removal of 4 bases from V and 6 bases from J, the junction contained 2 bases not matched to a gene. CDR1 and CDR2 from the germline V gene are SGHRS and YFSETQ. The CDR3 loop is CASSTTGGEQYF. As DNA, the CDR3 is TGCGCCAGCAGCACGACAGGGGGCGAGCAGTACTTC. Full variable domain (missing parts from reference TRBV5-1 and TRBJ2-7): KAGVTQTPRYLIKTRGQQVTLSCSPISGHRSVSWYQQTPGQGLQFLFEYFSETQRNKGNFPGRFSGRQFSNSRSEMNVSTLELGDSALYLCASSTTGGEQYFGPGTRLTVT.

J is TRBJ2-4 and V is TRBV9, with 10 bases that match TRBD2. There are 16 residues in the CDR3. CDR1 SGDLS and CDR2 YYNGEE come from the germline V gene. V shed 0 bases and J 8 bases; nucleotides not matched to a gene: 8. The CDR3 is CASSVDSGGPLDIQYF. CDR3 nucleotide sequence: TGTGCCAGCAGCGTAGATAGCGGGGGGCCCCTGGACATTCAGTACTTC.

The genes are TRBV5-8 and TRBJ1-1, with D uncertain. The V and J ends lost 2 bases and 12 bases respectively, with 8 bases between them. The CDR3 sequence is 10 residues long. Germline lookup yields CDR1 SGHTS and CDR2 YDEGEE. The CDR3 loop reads CASSFPTSFF. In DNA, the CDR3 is TGTGCCAGCAGCTTTCCCACTTCTTTCTTT.

The chain's CDR3 is CASTRPGREGEQYF. CDR3 in DNA: TGTGCCAGCACCCGTCCTGGGAGGGAGGGCGAGCAGTACTTC. The chain recombines TRBV27 with TRBJ2-7; 7 nucleotides line up with TRBD2. V trimming: 7 bases; J trimming: 6 bases; junction bases outside the gene matches: 12. Germline V CDR1 and CDR2: MNHEY, SMNVEV (reference sequence). The CDR3 totals 14 residues.